These T cell receptor beta chains were read from a single sample in a study of blood T cells in healthy people across ages. TCRdb reanalysed the 5' RACE reads using MiXCR and keeps one entry per CDR3 protein. The table shows 650,000 to 1,000,000 distinct CDR3 sequences, with roughly 34% occurring only once. The sequenced material came from blood. The receptors here all came from a man in his late teens or twenties in good health. CDR3s include the opening cysteine and the closing phenylalanine or tryptophan. A D gene is named only where the DNA matches it firmly. Only some rows state a clone size, as once, few, many or a class for expanded clones.

J gene,CDR3 length,clone size,V gene,D gene,CDR3 DNA,CDR3 protein
TRBJ2-3,13,-,TRBV20-1,TRBD2,TGCAGCATCCTAGCGGAGGGTCGGAATACGCAGTATTTT,CSILAEGRNTQYF
TRBJ1-1,14,-,TRBV20-1,-,TGCAGTGCTAGGGTGGGGGCCCAGAACACTGAAGCTTTCTTT,CSARVGAQNTEAFF
TRBJ2-5,14,-,TRBV15,TRBD1,TGTGCCACCAGCAGAGAGGGACAGGGGCCGACCCAGTACTTC,CATSREGQGPTQYF
TRBJ2-1,14,once,TRBV28,-,TGTGCCAGCAGCCCTGAACGGGCCTACAATGAGCAGTTCTTC,CASSPERAYNEQFF
TRBJ2-5,12,-,TRBV10-3,-,TGTGCCATTTCCCCCAGTCAAGAGACCCAGTACTTC,CAISPSQETQYF
TRBJ2-1,16,many,TRBV5-5,-,TGTGCCAGCAGCTTGGTCGGGGGTAACTCACAATATGAGCAGTTCTTC,CASSLVGGNSQYEQFF
TRBJ2-1,16,few,TRBV9,TRBD2,TGTGCCAGCAGCGCCCGCGGGGAGCGGGGGTACAATGAGCAGTTCTTC,CASSARGERGYNEQFF
TRBJ2-1,16,few,TRBV4-2,TRBD2,TGTGCCAGCAGCCAACTGGTAGCGGGGGGTGTTAATGAGCAGTTCTTC,CASSQLVAGGVNEQFF
TRBJ1-1,13,-,TRBV2,-,TGTGCCAGCAACGTGGGGGCGCACACTGAAGCTTTCTTT,CASNVGAHTEAFF
TRBJ1-4,14,-,TRBV5-1,-,TGCGCCAGCAGCTCGACCGGGGCTAATGAAAAACTGTTTTTT,CASSSTGANEKLFF
TRBJ2-7,13,many,TRBV20-1,TRBD2,TGCAGTGCTAGAGGGGGGGGTGTATACGAGCAGTACTTC,CSARGGGVYEQYF
TRBJ2-7,16,-,TRBV7-2,-,TGTGCCAGCACTAATAGAGGGCCAGGGATGTACAACGAGCAGTACTTC,CASTNRGPGMYNEQYF
TRBJ2-7,15,-,TRBV29-1,-,TGCAGCGTTGATGGCGGGCCCTTAACCGGTTCCGAGCAGTACTTC,CSVDGGPLTGSEQYF
TRBJ2-1,14,-,TRBV20-1,TRBD2,TGCAGTGCCCTAGCGGGGGGCTCCAACAATGAGCAGTTCTTC,CSALAGGSNNEQFF
TRBJ2-7,15,few,TRBV12-3/TRBV12-4,-,TGTGCCAGCAGTTTAAGGCTCGTCGGGACCGGCGAGCAGTACTTC,CASSLRLVGTGEQYF
TRBJ1-4,23,-,TRBV14,TRBD1,TGTGCCAGCAGCCAAGTTTTTATGGGACAGCGAAGACCCTCCTCCGCAACTAATGAAAAACTGTTTTTT,CASSQVFMGQRRPSSATNEKLFF
TRBJ2-3,14,-,TRBV7-2,-,TGTGCCAGCAGTTTGGACTGTATCACAGATACGCAGTATTTT,CASSLDCITDTQYF
TRBJ1-1,14,-,TRBV7-2,-,TGTGCCAGCAGCTTGGGGACCCCTGGGACTGAAGCTTTCTTT,CASSLGTPGTEAFF
TRBJ1-2,16,-,TRBV10-3,-,TGTGCCATCAGTGAACAAGCGAGGGCAGGCAACTATGGCTACACCTTC,CAISEQARAGNYGYTF
TRBJ2-7,15,few,TRBV7-9,TRBD2,TGTGCCAGCAGGCGAACTAGCGGGGGGTACAATGAGCAGTACTTC,CASRRTSGGYNEQYF
TRBJ2-3,14,-,TRBV7-9,-,TGTGCCAGCAGCTTAGCACAGAGCACAGATACGCAGTATTTT,CASSLAQSTDTQYF
TRBJ2-3,16,few,TRBV5-1,-,TGCGCCAGCAGCTTGGCTGGTTTGAGGGGAACAGATACGCAGTATTTT,CASSLAGLRGTDTQYF
TRBJ2-6,13,-,TRBV10-3,-,TGTGCCATCAGTGACTCTGGGGCCAACGTCCTGACTTTC,CAISDSGANVLTF
TRBJ2-5,12,many,TRBV29-1,TRBD1,TGCAGCGCCCGACAGGGGGCTGAGACCCAGTACTTC,CSARQGAETQYF
TRBJ1-1,15,once,TRBV9,-,TGTGCCACTATTTGGGGGGGGGAAATTGGGCCTGAAGCTTTCTTT,CATIWGGEIGPEAFF
TRBJ2-7,13,-,TRBV18,-,TGTGCCAGCTCACCGGAACAGTACAATGAGCAGTACTTC,CASSPEQYNEQYF
TRBJ2-3,14,-,TRBV5-1,-,TGCGCCAGCAGCTCAACAGAAGGGGGAGATACGCAGTATTTT,CASSSTEGGDTQYF
TRBJ2-5,15,-,TRBV5-1,TRBD2,TGCGCCAGCAGCTTGACTAGCGGGGGTCTGCGGGAGCAGTACTTC,CASSLTSGGLREQYF
TRBJ1-1,17,-,TRBV4-1,-,TGCGCCAGCAGCCAAGGTCCGCAGGGAAGGATGAACACTGAAGCTTTCTTT,CASSQGPQGRMNTEAFF
TRBJ1-3,16,few,TRBV5-5,-,TGTGCCAGCAGCGCCAAAGGGGGGAACTCTGGAAACACCATATATTTT,CASSAKGGNSGNTIYF
TRBJ1-1,14,few,TRBV15,-,TGTGCCACCAGCAGAGATCCCATGAACACTGAAGCTTTCTTT,CATSRDPMNTEAFF
TRBJ2-7,15,-,TRBV20-1,TRBD2,TGCAGTGCTAGGATCCCTAGCGGGGGGGCCGACGAGCAGTACTTC,CSARIPSGGADEQYF
TRBJ2-3,15,many,TRBV2,-,TGTGCCAGTACAGGGTTGAGAGGGGGTCCAGATACGCAGTATTTT,CASTGLRGGPDTQYF
TRBJ1-2,15,few,TRBV14,TRBD1,TGTGCCAGCAGCCCAGGACAGGGGGCACACTATGGCTACACCTTC,CASSPGQGAHYGYTF